This TCR beta chain stems from a study of T cell responses to AZD1222 COVID-19 vaccine. Turning to the study itself: Both about-4-week and about-12-week second-dose recipients were combined. Overall study results and limits: Variant regions that are unmutated are reportedly the target of nearly half of spike-specific TCRs. Repertoire collection took place solely once the T cell response had peaked. There were mostly white British donors and more females than males, and clonal diversity was possibly underestimated.

This clone occurred once. The target antigen is unknown. Sequencing was performed with immunoSEQ multiplex PCR; in TCRdb, only in-frame clones are kept and a portion is missing. This table holds some 160,000 clones, 92% found once. The V and J ends lost 4 bases and 8 bases respectively, with 11 bases between them. There are 11 residues in the CDR3. Germline V lookup: CDR1 SQVTM, CDR2 ANQGSEA. The sequence derives from an adult in good health. This sample comprised peripheral blood, obtained on day 0 of AZD1222 vaccination. The chain joins TRBV29-1 to TRBJ1-2; D not resolved. The CDR3 DNA reads TGCAGCGTTGTTGGGGTTGAGGGCTACACCTTC. Its protein product is CSVVGVEGYTF. Drawing the rest from reference TRBV29-1 and TRBJ1-2, the complete variable domain is SAVISQKPSRDICQRGTSLTIQCQVDSQVTMMFWYRQQPGQSLTLIATANQGSEATYESGFVIDKFPISRPNLTFSTLTVSNMSPEDSSIYLCSVVGVEGYTFGSGTRLTVV.